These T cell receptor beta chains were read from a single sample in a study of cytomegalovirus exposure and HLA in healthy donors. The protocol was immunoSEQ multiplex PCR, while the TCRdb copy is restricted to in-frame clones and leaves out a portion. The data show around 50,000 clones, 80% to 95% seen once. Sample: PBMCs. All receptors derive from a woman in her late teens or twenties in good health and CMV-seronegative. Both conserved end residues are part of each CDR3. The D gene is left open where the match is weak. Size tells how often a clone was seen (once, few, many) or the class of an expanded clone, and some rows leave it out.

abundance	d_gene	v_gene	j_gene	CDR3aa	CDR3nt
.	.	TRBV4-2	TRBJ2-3	CASSQVAGLTDTQYF	TGTGCCAGCAGCCAAGTGGCTGGCCTCACAGATACGCAGTATTTT
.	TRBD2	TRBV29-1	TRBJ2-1	CSTTGTSGYNEQFF	TGCAGCACCACCGGGACTAGCGGCTACAATGAGCAGTTCTTC
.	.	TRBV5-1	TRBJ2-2	CASSLEGANTGELFF	TGCGCCAGCAGCCTGGAGGGGGCGAACACCGGGGAGCTGTTTTTT
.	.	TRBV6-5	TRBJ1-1	CASSYRERGTEAFF	TGTGCCAGCAGTTACCGTGAACGGGGCACTGAAGCTTTCTTT
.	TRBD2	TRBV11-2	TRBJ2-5	CASSLETSPGETQYF	TGTGCCAGCAGCCTCGAGACTAGCCCCGGGGAGACCCAGTACTTC
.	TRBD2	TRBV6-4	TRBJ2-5	CASSGLSGGAETQYF	TGTGCCAGCAGTGGACTTAGCGGGGGGGCAGAGACCCAGTACTTC
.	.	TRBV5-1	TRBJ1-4	CASRVTTGENEKLFF	TGCGCCAGCAGGGTCACTACAGGAGAGAATGAAAAACTGTTTTTT
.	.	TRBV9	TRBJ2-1	CASSGSSSYNEQFF	TGTGCCAGCAGCGGATCGAGCTCCTACAATGAGCAGTTCTTC
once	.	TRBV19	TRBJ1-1	CASSLGGRGLNTEAFF	TGTGCCAGTAGTCTTGGGGGCCGGGGCCTGAACACTGAAGCTTTCTTT
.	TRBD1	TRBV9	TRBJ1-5	CASSSSGTEPQHF	TGTGCCAGCAGCTCCTCGGGGACAGAGCCCCAGCATTTT
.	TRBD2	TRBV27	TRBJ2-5	CASRGWGGQETQYF	TGTGCCAGCAGGGGGTGGGGGGGCCAAGAGACCCAGTACTTC
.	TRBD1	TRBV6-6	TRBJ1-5	CASSALDRENQPQHF	TGTGCCAGCAGCGCGCTCGACAGGGAAAATCAGCCCCAGCATTTT
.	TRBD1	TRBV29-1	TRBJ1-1	CSAKAGTGNTEAFF	TGCAGCGCCAAAGCCGGGACAGGGAACACTGAAGCTTTCTTT
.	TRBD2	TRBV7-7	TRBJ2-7	CASSSSGNSYEQYF	TGTGCCAGCAGCTCTAGCGGGAACTCCTACGAGCAGTACTTC
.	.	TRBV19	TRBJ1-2	CATRAGGYTF	TGTGCCACACGAGCGGGTGGCTACACCTTC
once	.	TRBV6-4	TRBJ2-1	CATMPGTPGLLFF	TGTGCCACCATGCCCGGGACTCCGGGCCTGCTGTTCTTC
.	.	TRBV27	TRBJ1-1	CASSLGPILMNTEAFF	TGTGCCAGCAGTTTGGGGCCAATCCTAATGAACACTGAAGCTTTCTTT
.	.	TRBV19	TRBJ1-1	CASSIDPPREAFF	TGTGCCAGTAGTATAGATCCCCCCCGGGAAGCTTTCTTT
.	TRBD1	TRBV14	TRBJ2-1	CASSSQGAPSYNEQFF	TGTGCCAGCAGCTCACAGGGGGCACCCTCCTACAATGAGCAGTTCTTC
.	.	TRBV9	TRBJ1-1	CASSVGEGVVNTEAFF	TGTGCCAGCAGCGTAGGGGAGGGGGTGGTGAACACTGAAGCTTTCTTT
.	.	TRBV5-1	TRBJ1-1	CASSLEGGNTEAFF	TGCGCCAGCAGCTTGGAAGGAGGGAACACTGAAGCTTTCTTT
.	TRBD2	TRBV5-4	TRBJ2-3	CASSTGLVGWDTQYF	TGTGCCAGCAGCACCGGACTAGTGGGGTGGGATACGCAGTATTTT
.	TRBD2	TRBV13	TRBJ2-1	CASSLGRGGWYEQFF	TGTGCCAGCAGCTTAGGGCGGGGGGGCTGGTATGAGCAGTTCTTC
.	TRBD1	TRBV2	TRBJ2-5	CASSADRAFQETQYF	TGTGCCAGCAGCGCTGACAGGGCGTTCCAAGAGACCCAGTACTTC
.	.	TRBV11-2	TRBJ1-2	CASTQLGLPPSGYTF	TGTGCCAGCACCCAACTGGGACTACCACCGTCTGGCTACACCTTC
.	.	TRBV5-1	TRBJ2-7	CASSLAGRSYEQYF	TGCGCCAGCAGCTTGGCCGGGAGATCCTACGAGCAGTACTTC
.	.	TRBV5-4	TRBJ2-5	CASSLTSGPGETQYF	TGTGCCAGCAGCTTGACCAGCGGCCCGGGGGAGACCCAGTACTTC
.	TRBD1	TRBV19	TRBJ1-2	CASSPTGEDGYTF	TGTGCCAGTAGCCCGACAGGGGAGGATGGCTACACCTTC
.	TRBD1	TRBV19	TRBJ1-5	CASSIWDSPWPQHF	TGTGCCAGTAGTATTTGGGACAGTCCCTGGCCCCAGCATTTT
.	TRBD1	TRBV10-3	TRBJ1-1	CAIRTGTAEAFF	TGTGCCATCAGGACGGGGACAGCCGAAGCTTTCTTT
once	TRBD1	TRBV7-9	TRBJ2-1	CASSLWDRYNNEQFF	TGTGCCAGCAGCTTATGGGACAGGTACAACAATGAGCAGTTCTTC
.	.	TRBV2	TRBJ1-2	CASSEDSRYGYTF	TGTGCCAGCAGTGAGGACAGTCGCTATGGCTACACCTTC
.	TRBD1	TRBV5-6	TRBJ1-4	CASSGGTENEKLFF	TGTGCCAGCAGTGGGGGGACAGAAAATGAAAAACTGTTTTTT
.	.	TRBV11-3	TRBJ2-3	CASSLLAGRSTDTQYF	TGTGCCAGCAGCTTATTGGCGGGAAGGAGCACAGATACGCAGTATTTT
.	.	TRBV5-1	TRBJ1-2	CASSLDSLNYGYTF	TGCGCCAGCAGCTTGGACAGTCTTAACTATGGCTACACCTTC
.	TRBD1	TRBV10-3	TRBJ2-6	CATQGQGSGANVLTF	TGTGCCACCCAAGGACAGGGTTCGGGGGCCAACGTCCTGACTTTC
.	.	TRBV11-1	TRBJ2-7	CASSLVSGGRYEQYF	TGTGCCAGCAGCCTCGTTTCCGGGGGACGCTACGAGCAGTACTTC
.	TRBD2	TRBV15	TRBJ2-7	CATSNPRGSGGYEQYF	TGTGCCACCAGCAACCCTAGGGGTAGCGGGGGATACGAGCAGTACTTC
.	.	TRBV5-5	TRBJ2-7	CASSSQPYEQYF	TGTGCCAGCAGCTCACAACCCTACGAGCAGTACTTC
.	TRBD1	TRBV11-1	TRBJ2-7	CASSLRWWFQGVGEQYF	TGTGCCAGCAGCTTACGTTGGTGGTTTCAGGGGGTAGGGGAGCAGTACTTC
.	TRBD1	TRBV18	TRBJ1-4	CASSPPGYGTGGNEKLFF	TGTGCCAGCTCACCACCGGGGTACGGGACAGGAGGAAATGAAAAACTGTTTTTT
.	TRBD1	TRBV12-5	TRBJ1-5	CASGSDRGYNQPQHF	TGTGCTAGTGGATCGGACAGGGGATACAATCAGCCCCAGCATTTT